This is a list of T cell receptor beta chains from one sample in a study of somatic mutations in cytotoxic T cells in rheumatoid arthritis. Sequencing was performed with immunoSEQ multiplex PCR; in TCRdb, only in-frame clones are kept and a portion is missing. Of about 29,000 clones in the sample, around 90% were seen once. What was sequenced was CD8+ T cells sorted from blood. These receptors all stem from an adult with rheumatoid arthritis. CDR3s include the opening cysteine and the closing phenylalanine or tryptophan. A D gene is named only where the DNA matches it firmly. Clone size is not always given. Where it is, it says once, few, many or a class for expanded clones.

j_call clone_size d_call v_call cdr3_nt cdr3_aa
TRBJ2-1 NA NA TRBV13 TGTGCCAGCAGCTTAGGACCCAACAATGAGCAGTTCTTC CASSLGPNNEQFF
TRBJ2-1 few NA TRBV29-1 TGCAGCGTTGAAGATGTACCGGGTGGGGACTCCTACAATGAGCAGTTCTTC CSVEDVPGGDSYNEQFF
TRBJ2-7 NA NA TRBV4-2 TGTGCCAGCAGCCACCCAGACGGGGTCAGCTCCTACGAGCAGTACTTC CASSHPDGVSSYEQYF
TRBJ1-4 few NA TRBV4-1 TGCGCCAGCAGCCAAGATCCAGGGGCCCGAGAAAAACTGTTTTTT CASSQDPGAREKLFF
TRBJ1-1 NA NA TRBV29-1 TGCAGCGTTGAGTTTATTGCGGCGAACACTGAAGCTTTCTTT CSVEFIAANTEAFF
TRBJ2-3 NA NA TRBV2 TGTGCCAGCAGTGAATCGGGATTGACCCTCACAGATACGCAGTATTTT CASSESGLTLTDTQYF
TRBJ1-4 NA NA TRBV7-9 TGTGCCAGCATCGGGCCCTCAACTAATGAAAAACTGTTTTTT CASIGPSTNEKLFF
TRBJ2-2 NA NA TRBV30 TGTGCCTGGAGTGTACAAGGGGGGGCCGGGGAGCTGTTTTTT CAWSVQGGAGELFF
TRBJ1-4 NA NA TRBV10-1 TGCGCCAGCAGTGGGCGCGAAACACCTTTTGAAACTAATGAAAAACTGTTTTTT CASSGRETPFETNEKLFF
TRBJ1-4 NA TRBD1 TRBV27 TGTGCCAGCAGGACGGGACAGGGGAATGAAAAACTGTTTTTT CASRTGQGNEKLFF
TRBJ2-1 NA TRBD2 TRBV11-2 TGTGCCAGCGCTGTGGGGACTAGCGGGAGTTATGAGCAGTTCTTC CASAVGTSGSYEQFF
TRBJ2-2 NA NA TRBV6-1 TGTGCCAGCATGTTCAGTCCCGGTGCCGGGGAGCTGTTTTTT CASMFSPGAGELFF
TRBJ2-2 NA TRBD2 TRBV10-2 TGCGCCAGCAGTGAAACGCGGGGGGACGCTAGGACCGGGGAGCTGTTTTTT CASSETRGDARTGELFF
TRBJ2-7 NA NA TRBV13 TGTGCCAGCAGCTTAACCAGTCCTTCTAAGGAGCAGTACTTC CASSLTSPSKEQYF
TRBJ2-2 NA NA TRBV5-5 TGTGCCAGCAGCTTGAATAACTGGGGGACCGGGGAGCTGTTTTTT CASSLNNWGTGELFF
TRBJ2-5 NA NA TRBV27 TGTGCCAGCAGTTCCCCGGGACCACAAGAGACCCAGTACTTC CASSSPGPQETQYF
TRBJ2-2 once NA TRBV11-2 TGTGCCAGCAGCTTATTCGCAGAGAACACCGGGGAGCTGTTTTTT CASSLFAENTGELFF
TRBJ1-1 NA NA TRBV7-9 TGTGCCAGCAGACCCAAAGGGCTAGACACTGAAGCTTTCTTT CASRPKGLDTEAFF
TRBJ2-1 NA NA TRBV6-5 TGTGCCAGCAGTTACTTCAGGTCCAATAATGAGCAGTTCTTC CASSYFRSNNEQFF
TRBJ2-1 NA NA TRBV7-9 TGTGCCAGCAGCGGGTTCTACAATGAGCAGTTCTTC CASSGFYNEQFF
TRBJ2-1 NA NA TRBV11-2 TGTGCCAGCAGCCCCGGGACGGTCGGGTACAATGAGCAGTTCTTC CASSPGTVGYNEQFF
TRBJ2-2 NA NA TRBV29-1 TGCAGCGGGAGACAGGCGAACACCGGGGAGCTGTTTTTT CSGRQANTGELFF
TRBJ2-7 medium-sized NA TRBV14 TGTGCCAGCAGCCCAGGGTTGGTCCGCTACGAGCAGTACTTC CASSPGLVRYEQYF
TRBJ2-2 NA NA TRBV19 TGTGCCAGTCTAGAAGGGATGACCGGGGAGCTGTTTTTT CASLEGMTGELFF
TRBJ2-3 NA NA TRBV25-1 TGTGCCAGCAGACGAGGGGTAGATACGCAGTATTTT CASRRGVDTQYF
TRBJ2-7 large NA TRBV10-3 TGTGCCATCAGTGAGGAGGTTGCGGCCGCCTACGAGCAGTACTTC CAISEEVAAAYEQYF
TRBJ1-1 once NA TRBV19 TGTGCCAGTAGTATCGGGGGGTACACTGAAGCTTTCTTT CASSIGGYTEAFF
TRBJ1-2 NA TRBD1 TRBV2 TGTGCCAACACAGGGGGCAGTGGCTACACCTTC CANTGGSGYTF
TRBJ2-3 NA TRBD2 TRBV10-3 TGTGCCATCAGTGAGTCAAGGACTAGCGGTGGCACAGATACGCAGTATTTT CAISESRTSGGTDTQYF
TRBJ2-4 NA TRBD2 TRBV7-2 TGTGCCAGCAGCTCCGCTAGCGGGACCCTAGCCAAAAACATTCAGTACTTC CASSSASGTLAKNIQYF
TRBJ2-3 NA NA TRBV9 TGTGCCAGCAGCGGTAGCGGTGACTTCACAGATACGCAGTATTTT CASSGSGDFTDTQYF
TRBJ2-2 NA NA TRBV2 TGTGCCAGCAGTGAAGAGAACACCGGGGAGCTGTTTTTT CASSEENTGELFF
TRBJ2-7 NA TRBD2 TRBV2 TGTGCCAGCAGATCGGGAGGGCACGAGCAGTACTTC CASRSGGHEQYF
TRBJ2-7 NA NA TRBV19 TGTGCCAGTAGTTCAGGACTCTCCTACGAGCAGTACTTC CASSSGLSYEQYF
TRBJ2-1 NA TRBD2 TRBV6-5 TGTGCCACGAAAGCGGGAGAGCAGTTCTTC CATKAGEQFF
TRBJ2-5 NA NA TRBV19 TGTGCCAGTAGAACCTCGGAACAAGAGACCCAGTACTTC CASRTSEQETQYF
TRBJ2-1 NA NA TRBV11-2 TGTGCCAGCAGCTTGGACCAGCGGAACTTGTACAATGAGCAGTTCTTC CASSLDQRNLYNEQFF
TRBJ2-5 NA TRBD2 TRBV19 TGTGCCAGTAGTTCCAGACTAGCGGGTCAAGAGACCCAGTACTTC CASSSRLAGQETQYF
TRBJ2-7 NA TRBD1 TRBV27 TGTGCCAGCAGTTTAAAAGACGGACAGGGGGCTTACGAGCAGTACTTC CASSLKDGQGAYEQYF
TRBJ1-3 NA TRBD1 TRBV4-1 TGCGCCAGCAGCCGGGACAGGGCTGGAAACACCATATATTTT CASSRDRAGNTIYF
TRBJ2-2 NA TRBD1 TRBV6-6 TGTGCCGCCCGGGACAGAGAAATTTCCAGGGAGCTGTTTTTT CAARDREISRELFF
TRBJ1-2 NA NA TRBV4-1 TGCGCCAGCAGCGAAACGGTATATGAGAACTATGGCTACACCTTC CASSETVYENYGYTF
TRBJ1-1 NA TRBD1 TRBV19 TGTGCCAGTAGGTCACAGGGGAGTAATGAAGCTTTCTTT CASRSQGSNEAFF
TRBJ2-2 NA NA TRBV29-1 TGCAGCGTGGGGGGCGGGAGTCGTAGCACCGGGGAGCTGTTTTTT CSVGGGSRSTGELFF
TRBJ2-5 NA TRBD1 TRBV2 TGTGCCAGCGCCGGTGAGGGACAGCTGACAAGAGGCCAGTACTTC CASAGEGQLTRGQYF
TRBJ1-2 NA NA TRBV30 TGTGCCTGGAGTGGACTGGGGGCGGACGAAGGCTACACCTTC CAWSGLGADEGYTF
TRBJ2-1 NA TRBD1 TRBV5-1 TGCGCCAGCAGCGGTACCGGGACAGGCTCCTACAATGAGCAGTTCTTC CASSGTGTGSYNEQFF
TRBJ2-1 NA TRBD2 TRBV4-1 TGCGCCAGCAGCCAAGGAGTACTAGCGGGAAGGGAGCAGTTCTTC CASSQGVLAGREQFF
TRBJ2-3 NA TRBD2 TRBV30 TGTGCCTGTCTCGGGGGGAGGGCAGATACGCAGTATTTT CACLGGRADTQYF
TRBJ1-6 NA NA TRBV2 TGTGCCAGCAGTGAAGCGGGGGGGGGATCACCCCTCCACTTT CASSEAGGGSPLHF
TRBJ2-1 NA NA TRBV27 TGTGCCAGCAGTCGGACAGTATACAATGAGCAGTTCTTC CASSRTVYNEQFF
TRBJ2-7 few TRBD1 TRBV7-9 TGTGCCAGCAGCACTGGGACAGGAAGGAGCTCCTACGAGCAGTACTTC CASSTGTGRSSYEQYF
TRBJ2-7 NA NA TRBV7-2 TGTGCCAGCAGCTTATTTAAGGGAAACGAGCAGTACTTC CASSLFKGNEQYF